This T cell receptor (beta chain) is from a study of blood T cell repertoires in COVID-19. TCRdb's copy holds only in-frame clones and misses some; the assay was immunoSEQ multiplex PCR. The sample carries around 240,000 clones, approximately 84% recorded once. Germline V gene data show CDR1 as SGDLS and CDR2 as YYNGEE. The V and J ends lost 3 bases and 4 bases respectively, with 13 bases between them. The CDR3 spans 15 residues. V is TRBV9 and J is TRBJ2-2; D is perhaps TRBD1 (5 bases). The specimen sequenced was peripheral blood. The sequence came from a woman over 75 with acute or convalescent COVID-19. The CDR3: CASSEGQGSTGELFF. The CDR3 nucleotides read TGTGCCAGCAGCGAGGGGCAGGGAAGCACCGGGGAGCTGTTTTTT.